Listed below are T cell receptor beta chains from one sample, sequenced in a study of blood T cell repertoires in COVID-19. The assay was immunoSEQ multiplex PCR, and TCRdb's table has in-frame clones only and misses some. This sample has roughly 100,000 clones; around nine tenths occur once, and the top ten carry under 20%. Sample: peripheral blood. These receptors were taken from a woman older than 75 in a cohort sampled during active COVID-19. CDR3s include the opening cysteine and the closing phenylalanine or tryptophan. The D gene is left open where the match is weak. The size entry is marked missing in some rows and otherwise reads once, few, many or a size class.

.,TRBV3-1/TRBV3-2,.,TRBJ1-1,CASSQDGLGLGF,TGTGCCAGCAGCCAAGATGGCCTAGGACTGGGTTTC
.,TRBV18,TRBD1,TRBJ1-6,CASGTETGIFSPLHF,TGTGCCAGCGGGACAGAAACAGGGATTTTTTCACCCCTCCACTTT
.,TRBV29-1,.,TRBJ1-2,CSVASGNGYTF,TGCAGCGTTGCGTCGGGGAATGGCTACACCTTC
.,TRBV5-6,.,TRBJ2-1,CASSLGQGPYNEQFF,TGTGCCAGCAGCTTGGGCCAGGGTCCCTACAATGAGCAGTTCTTC
.,TRBV3-1/TRBV3-2,TRBD2,TRBJ2-1,CASSRSGNSYNEQFF,TGTGCCAGCAGCCGTAGCGGGAATTCCTACAATGAGCAGTTCTTC
.,TRBV6-5,.,TRBJ1-5,CASSLKARAWDQPQHF,TGTGCCAGCAGTTTGAAGGCCAGGGCGTGGGATCAGCCCCAGCATTTT
once,TRBV12-3/TRBV12-4,.,TRBJ2-1,CASSLSEQFF,TGTGCCAGCAGCCTATCGGAGCAGTTCTTC
.,TRBV4-1,TRBD2,TRBJ2-3,CASSQTGTSGKTDTQYF,TGCGCCAGCAGCCAAACCGGGACTAGCGGGAAGACAGATACGCAGTATTTT
.,TRBV5-1,.,TRBJ2-1,CASSPLERDNEQFF,TGCGCCAGCAGCCCATTGGAGCGGGACAATGAGCAGTTCTTC
.,TRBV7-8,.,TRBJ1-1,CASSLGGASNTEAFF,TGTGCCAGCAGCTTAGGCGGGGCCTCGAACACTGAAGCTTTCTTT
.,TRBV18,.,TRBJ1-1,CASSPPTGQKNTEAFF,TGTGCCAGCTCACCGCCGACGGGACAAAAGAACACTGAAGCTTTCTTT
.,TRBV5-1,TRBD1,TRBJ2-5,CASSIDRGLETQYF,TGCGCCAGCAGCATAGACAGGGGGCTGGAGACCCAGTACTTC
.,TRBV15,.,TRBJ2-7,CATSRDTRGEQYF,TGTGCCACCAGCAGAGATACCCGGGGTGAGCAGTACTTC
.,TRBV11-2,.,TRBJ2-2,CASSFVPFLAGGTGELFF,TGTGCCAGCAGCTTTGTTCCATTCTTGGCAGGGGGGACCGGGGAGCTGTTTTTT
.,TRBV6-5,.,TRBJ1-3,CASRRGPGNTIYF,TGTGCCAGCAGAAGGGGTCCTGGAAACACCATATATTTT
.,TRBV9,.,TRBJ2-3,CASSVGSSGVGHTQYF,TGTGCCAGCAGCGTAGGCTCGTCAGGGGTGGGTCATACGCAGTATTTT
.,TRBV9,TRBD2,TRBJ2-1,CASSDGTSGRNEQFF,TGTGCCAGCAGCGACGGAACTAGCGGGAGGAATGAGCAGTTCTTC
.,TRBV5-1,TRBD1,TRBJ2-7,CATRVEPGQGVYEQYF,TGCGCCACCAGGGTGGAACCGGGACAGGGAGTCTACGAGCAGTACTTC
.,TRBV5-1,.,TRBJ1-2,CASSLVQANYGYTF,TGCGCCAGCAGCTTGGTACAGGCTAACTATGGCTACACCTTC
.,TRBV4-1,TRBD2,TRBJ2-1,CASSQGLGGEQFF,TGCGCCAGCAGCCAAGGTCTCGGGGGGGAGCAGTTCTTC
.,TRBV18,.,TRBJ2-4,CASSPRGIAKNIQYF,TGTGCCAGCTCACCCAGGGGAATAGCCAAAAACATTCAGTACTTC
.,TRBV3-1/TRBV3-2,.,TRBJ1-1,CASSQGGRTEAFF,TGTGCCAGCAGCCAAGGAGGGAGGACTGAAGCTTTCTTT
.,TRBV7-9,.,TRBJ2-1,CASSLDSKGGQFF,TGTGCCAGCAGCTTAGACAGTAAGGGAGGGCAGTTCTTC